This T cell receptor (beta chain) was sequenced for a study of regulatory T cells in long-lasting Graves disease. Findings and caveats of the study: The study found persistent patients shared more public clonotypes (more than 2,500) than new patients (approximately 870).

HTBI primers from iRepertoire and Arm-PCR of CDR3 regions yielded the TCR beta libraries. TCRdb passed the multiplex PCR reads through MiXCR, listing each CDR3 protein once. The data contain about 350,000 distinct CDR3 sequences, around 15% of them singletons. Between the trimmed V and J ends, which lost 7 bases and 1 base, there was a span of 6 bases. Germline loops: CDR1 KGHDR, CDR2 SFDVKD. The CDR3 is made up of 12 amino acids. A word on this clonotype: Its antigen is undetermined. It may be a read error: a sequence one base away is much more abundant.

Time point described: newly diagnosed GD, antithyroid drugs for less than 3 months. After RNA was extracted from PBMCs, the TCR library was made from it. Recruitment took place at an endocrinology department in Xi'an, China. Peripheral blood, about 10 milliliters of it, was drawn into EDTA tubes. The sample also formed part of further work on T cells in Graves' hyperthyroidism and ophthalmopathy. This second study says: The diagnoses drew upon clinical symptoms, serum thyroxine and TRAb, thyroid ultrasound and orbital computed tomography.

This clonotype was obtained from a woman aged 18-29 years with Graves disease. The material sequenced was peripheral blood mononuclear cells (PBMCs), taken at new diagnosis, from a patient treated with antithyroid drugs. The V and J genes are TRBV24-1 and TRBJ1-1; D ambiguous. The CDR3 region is CATSQSNTEAFF. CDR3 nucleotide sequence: TGTGCCACCAGCCAGTCGAACACTGAAGCTTTCTTT.